This TCR beta chain was retrieved from a study of graft-versus-host responses after intestinal transplantation. In its sample, this clone is medium-sized (0.01 to 0.1%). Assay: immunoSEQ multiplex PCR; the TCRdb copy retains only in-frame clones and omits some. The repertoire holds over 20,000 clones, with approximately 40% as singletons. The V gene lost 6 bases and the J gene lost 8 bases, with 17 bases spanning the gap. The CDR3 is made up of 14 amino acids. Germline V gene data show CDR1 as MNHNY and CDR2 as SVGAGI (reference sequence). The TCR was taken from a human patient who received an intestinal transplant. The material was alloreactive CD4+ T cells from a mixed lymphocyte reaction culture, obtained before intestinal transplant. This sample's subset: CFSE-low proliferating T cells sorted from roughly six-day pre-transplant mixed lymphocyte reaction (GvH or HvG direction). J is TRBJ1-3 and V is TRBV6-6; D is uncertain. The CDR3 region is CASRETSFGDTIYF. CDR3 nucleotides: TGTGCCAGCAGGGAGACCTCTTTCGGAGACACCATATATTTT.